Included here is one TCR beta chain sequence, with context. Those who donated were healthy HIV-negative adults, with no recent acute infections or vaccinations reported. The CDR3 totals 12 residues. Trimming cost V 10 bases and J 3 bases, with 13 bases left between them. Germline CDR1 is SNHLY and CDR2 is FYNNEI. Profiling relied on immunoSEQ multiplex PCR, and the TCRdb table lists in-frame clones only, not all of them. Seen here are approximately 350,000 clones, 96% observed once, and the top ten hold approximately 0.32%. The data are from a study of shared clonotypes between healthy human individuals. About the research overall: Each donor's CD4 naive and CD4 memory cells filled three plates apiece, CD8 naive two, and CD8 memory one.

This sequence originates from a young man in good health. V gene TRBV2 combines with J gene TRBJ2-7; a weak D match, TRBD1 (6 bases). Sequencing was performed on memory CD8+ T cells sorted from blood. Subset: CD45RO+ cells pooled with CCR7-negative TemRA cells. CDR3 sequence reads: CATSPDSYEQYF. The CDR3 coding sequence is TGTGCCACATCCCCGGACAGCTACGAGCAGTACTTC. The full variable domain, completed using reference TRBV2 and TRBJ2-7, is EPEVTQTPSHQVTQMGQEVILRCVPISNHLYFYWYRQILGQKVEFLVSFYNNEISEKSEIFDDQFSVERPDGSNFTLKIRSTKLEDSAMYFCATSPDSYEQYFGPGTRLTVT.